The sequence of this T cell receptor beta chain was determined in a study of blood T cell repertoires in COVID-19. This CDR3 is 15 amino acids long. Germline V gene sequence: CDR1 MNHEY, CDR2 SVGAGI. Losses at the gene ends were 7 bases for V and 5 bases for J; bases not matched to a gene: 9. Clones were sequenced by immunoSEQ multiplex PCR, and TCRdb holds only the in-frame ones, with some missing. Counted here are about 170,000 clones, around 84% occurring once; the ten biggest clones make up 13% to 15%. The receptor comes from an older woman with COVID-19, enrolled during active disease. What was sequenced was peripheral blood. This sequence joins TRBV6-5 and TRBJ2-1; 9 bases are shared with TRBD2. In DNA form, the CDR3 reads TGTGCCAGCACCTACGGGGCTAGCGGGAACAATGAGCAGTTCTTC. It encodes CASTYGASGNNEQFF.